The clone carrying this T cell receptor (beta chain) appeared once. CDR3 length: 19 amino acids. Germline V CDR1 and CDR2: SGHRS, YFSETQ. V shed 3 bases, J shed 4 bases, and the junction held 18 bases outside the gene matches. Method: immunoSEQ multiplex PCR; TCRdb's copy keeps in-frame clones and lacks some. The sample contains 130,000 or so clones, 60% to 80% of which appear only once. This sample is drawn from a study of cytotoxic CD8 clonotypes in ibrutinib-treated CLL. The wider study: Within the patient group, around 11 were relapsed/refractory and over 14 treatment-naive, and some 17 were IGHV unmutated.

The genes are TRBV5-1 and TRBJ2-3; TRBD1 matches at 9 bases. The material sequenced was PBMCs, taken after 12 months of ibrutinib treatment. The origin of this receptor is a human donor with chronic lymphocytic leukemia. For the CDR3, the DNA is TGCGCCAGCAGCTCACCGGGACAGGGTCTTGGGCACACCGCAGATACGCAGTATTTT. Protein sequence: CASSSPGQGLGHTADTQYF.